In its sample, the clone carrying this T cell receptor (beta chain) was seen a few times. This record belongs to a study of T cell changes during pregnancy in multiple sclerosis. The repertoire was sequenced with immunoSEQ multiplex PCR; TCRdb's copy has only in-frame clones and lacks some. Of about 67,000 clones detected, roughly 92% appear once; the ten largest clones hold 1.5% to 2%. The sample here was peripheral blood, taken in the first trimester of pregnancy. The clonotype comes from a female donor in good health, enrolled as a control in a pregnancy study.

CDR3 protein: CAWRKKGDSNQPQHF. The DNA for the CDR3 is TGTGCCTGGAGGAAGAAAGGGGATAGCAATCAGCCCCAGCATTTT. The rearrangement uses TRBV30 and TRBJ1-5, with D perhaps TRBD1 (5 bases). V was trimmed by 3 bases and J by 0 bases, leaving 12 bases between them. The germline gives CDR1 GTSNPN, CDR2 SVGIG (reference sequence). The CDR3 covers 15 residues.